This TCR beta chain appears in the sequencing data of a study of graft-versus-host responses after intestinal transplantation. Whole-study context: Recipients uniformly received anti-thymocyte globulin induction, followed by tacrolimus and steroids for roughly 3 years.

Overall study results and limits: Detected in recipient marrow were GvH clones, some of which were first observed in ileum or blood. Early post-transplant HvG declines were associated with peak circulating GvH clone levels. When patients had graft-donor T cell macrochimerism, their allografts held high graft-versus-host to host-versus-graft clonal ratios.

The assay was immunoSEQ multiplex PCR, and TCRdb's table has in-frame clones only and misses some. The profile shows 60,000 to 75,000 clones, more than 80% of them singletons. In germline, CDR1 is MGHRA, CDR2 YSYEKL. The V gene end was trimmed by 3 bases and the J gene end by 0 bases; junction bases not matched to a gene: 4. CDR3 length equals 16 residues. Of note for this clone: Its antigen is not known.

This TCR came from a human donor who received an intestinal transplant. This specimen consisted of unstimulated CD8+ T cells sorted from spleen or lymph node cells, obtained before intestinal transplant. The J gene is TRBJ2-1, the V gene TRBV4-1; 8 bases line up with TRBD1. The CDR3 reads CASSHPTGGSYNEQFF. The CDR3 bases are TGCGCCAGCAGCCACCCCACAGGGGGCTCCTACAATGAGCAGTTCTTC.